The 10 T cell receptor beta chains in this list originate from one sample, sequenced in a study of response to subunit inactivated influenza vaccine. MiXCR, applied by TCRdb to the RT-PCR reads, yields one record per CDR3 protein. The sample carries 500,000 or so distinct CDR3 sequences, approximately 11% recorded once. The material sequenced was PBMCs from blood, taken more than 35 days after vaccination. These TCRs come from a man aged 50 or older who received an inactivated influenza vaccine.

This clonotype was seen more than once but under ten times. The chain couples TRBV20-1 to TRBJ2-7, with D maybe TRBD2 (6 bases). The germline V gene encodes CDR1 DFQATT and CDR2 SNEGSKA (reference sequence). Trimming shortened V by 6 bases and J by 2 bases, and 14 bases separated the two germline ends. CDR3 length: 13 amino acids. In DNA form, the CDR3 reads TGCAGTGCCGATCCTCGGGGGACCTACGAGCAGTACTTC. Its protein product is CSADPRGTYEQYF.

This clonotype was counted ten times or more. The chain couples TRBV12-3 or TRBV12-4 to TRBJ2-1; perhaps TRBD1 as D (5 bases). V lost 2 bases to trimming and J lost 7 bases, with 9 bases between them. This CDR3 is 13 amino acids long. CDR3 region: CASSLRGSNEQFF. The CDR3 DNA reads TGTGCCAGCAGTTTAAGGGGTTCAAATGAGCAGTTCTTC.

J is TRBJ2-1 and V is TRBV10-3, with a possible D match to TRBD1 (5 bases). V was trimmed by 3 bases and J by 5 bases, leaving 11 bases between them. The CDR3 covers 14 residues. Germline-derived CDR1 and CDR2 are ENHRY and SYGVKD. DNA for the CDR3: TGTGCCATCAGTGAATCCCAGACAGACAATGAGCAGTTCTTC. This sequence encodes CAISESQTDNEQFF.

This clonotype was observed a few times. The rearrangement uses TRBV5-1 and TRBJ2-7; a weak D match, TRBD1 (5 bases). The V gene's germline CDR1 is SGHRS and CDR2 YFSETQ. This CDR3 has 14 amino acids. V dropped 3 bases and J dropped 5 bases, with 15 bases sitting between them. CDR3 loop: CASSSRQLFDEQYF. The CDR3 region has the DNA TGCGCCAGCAGCTCGAGACAGTTATTTGACGAGCAGTACTTC.

Here the CDR3 reads CSGTSAGGELFF. CDR3 nucleotide sequence: TGCAGCGGCACTAGCGCTGGGGGGGAGCTGTTTTTT. V gene TRBV29-1 combines with J gene TRBJ2-2; 7 bases line up with TRBD2. CDR1 SQVTM and CDR2 ANQGSEA come from the germline V gene. V gave up 7 bases and J gave up 8 bases; unmatched junction bases: 7. This CDR3 has 12 residues.

The sample holds many counts of this clonotype. The chain recombines TRBV6-2 or TRBV6-3 with TRBJ2-5; TRBD2 agrees at 12 bases. Unmatched junction bases numbered 5, after V lost 2 bases and J lost 1 base. Germline CDR1 is MNHEY and CDR2 is SVGEGT. The length of the CDR3 is 17 residues. The CDR3 nucleotides are TGTGCCAGCAGTTACCGTGGACTAGCGGGATTCCAAGAGACCCAGTACTTC. It codes for CASSYRGLAGFQETQYF.

This clonotype was picked up a small number of times. The chain employs TRBV4-1 and TRBJ1-2, with a possible D match to TRBD1 (5 bases). Germline lookup yields CDR1 MGHRA and CDR2 YSYEKL. The V and J ends lost 5 bases and 7 bases respectively, with 17 bases between them. The CDR3 runs to 14 residues. CDR3: CASSIPGARGGYTF. CDR3 nucleotide sequence: TGCGCCAGCAGCATTCCCGGGGCGAGGGGTGGCTACACCTTC.

This clonotype has ten or more counts. The chain combines TRBV7-2 with TRBJ1-2; D is unresolved. Germline V gene lookup returns CDR1 SGHTA and CDR2 FQGNSA. The CDR3 length is 15 residues. V was cut by 0 bases and J by 4 bases, with 12 bases left in between. Written as DNA, the CDR3 is TGTGCCAGCAGCTTAGCGTCGGGAGACCTCTATGGCTACACCTTC. Protein product: CASSLASGDLYGYTF.

This clonotype was detected ten times or more. V usage is TRBV12-3 or TRBV12-4 and J usage is TRBJ2-7; D is uncertain. V was cut by 6 bases and J by 5 bases, with 14 bases left in between. CDR3 size: 13 residues. CDR3 DNA sequence: TGTGCCAGCAGCGCTAACAGTGTCCACGAGCAGTACTTC. As protein: CASSANSVHEQYF.

This clonotype was detected a few times. The V gene is TRBV4-1, the J gene TRBJ2-7, with unresolved D. Germline assignment: CDR1 MGHRA and CDR2 YSYEKL. The V end lost 1 base, the J end lost 0 bases, and 10 bases lay between the germline ends. This CDR3 comprises 15 residues. The CDR3 region is CASSQGPQPSYEQYF. Here the CDR3 DNA reads TGCGCCAGCAGCCAAGGGCCACAGCCCTCCTACGAGCAGTACTTC.